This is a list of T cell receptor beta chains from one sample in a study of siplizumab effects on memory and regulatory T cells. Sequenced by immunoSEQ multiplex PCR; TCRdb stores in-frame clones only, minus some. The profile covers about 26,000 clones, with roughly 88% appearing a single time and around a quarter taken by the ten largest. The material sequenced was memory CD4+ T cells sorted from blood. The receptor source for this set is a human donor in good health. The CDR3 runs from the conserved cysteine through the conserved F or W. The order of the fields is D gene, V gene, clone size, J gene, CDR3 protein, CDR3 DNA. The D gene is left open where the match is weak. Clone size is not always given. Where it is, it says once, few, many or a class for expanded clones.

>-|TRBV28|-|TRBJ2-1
CASSELPSYNEQFF
TGTGCCAGCAGCGAACTCCCCTCCTACAATGAGCAGTTCTTC
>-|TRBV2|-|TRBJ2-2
CASSAYLVDAGELFF
TGTGCCAGCAGTGCCTATTTAGTTGACGCCGGGGAGCTGTTTTTT
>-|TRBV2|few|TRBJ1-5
CASSTGRDYQPQHF
TGTGCCAGCTCGACGGGCAGGGATTATCAGCCCCAGCATTTT
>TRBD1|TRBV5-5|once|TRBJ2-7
CASSYRQGAYEQYF
TGTGCCAGCAGCTACCGACAGGGCGCCTACGAGCAGTACTTC
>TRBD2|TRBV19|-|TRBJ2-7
CASSRTSGLSYEQYF
TGTGCCAGTAGCAGGACTAGCGGGCTTTCCTACGAGCAGTACTTC
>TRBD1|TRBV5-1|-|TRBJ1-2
CASSLTRDRAYGYTF
TGCGCCAGCAGTTTAACCCGGGACAGGGCCTATGGCTACACCTTC
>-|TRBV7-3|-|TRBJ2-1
CASSSKTNEQFF
TGTGCCAGCAGCTCCAAAACGAATGAGCAGTTCTTC
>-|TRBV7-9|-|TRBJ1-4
CASGTNEKLFF
TGTGCCAGCGGGACTAATGAAAAACTGTTTTTT
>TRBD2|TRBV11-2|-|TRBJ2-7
CASSLEAGAKYEQYF
TGTGCCAGCAGCTTAGAAGCGGGAGCAAAGTACGAGCAGTACTTC
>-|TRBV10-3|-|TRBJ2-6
CAISEYGANVLTF
TGTGCCATCAGTGAGTATGGGGCCAACGTCCTGACTTTC
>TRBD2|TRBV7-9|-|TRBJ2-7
CASSDRLAGVNEQYF
TGTGCCAGCAGCGACCGACTAGCGGGAGTGAATGAGCAGTACTTC
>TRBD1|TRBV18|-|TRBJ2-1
CASSPADRGLSFYNEQFF
TGTGCCAGCTCACCAGCGGACAGGGGGCTATCGTTCTACAATGAGCAGTTCTTC
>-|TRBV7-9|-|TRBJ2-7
CASSYNGVGEQYF
TGTGCCAGCAGCTATAATGGAGTTGGCGAGCAGTACTTC
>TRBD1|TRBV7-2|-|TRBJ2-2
CASSVTQGAYTGELFF
TGTGCCAGCAGCGTTACTCAGGGGGCGTACACCGGGGAGCTGTTTTTT
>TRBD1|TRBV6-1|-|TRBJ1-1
CASIRTGTTEAFF
TGTGCCAGCATCCGGACAGGGACCACTGAAGCTTTCTTT
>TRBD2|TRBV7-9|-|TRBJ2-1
CASSPGPAGGDIKQFF
TGTGCCAGCAGCCCGGGGCCAGCGGGGGGGGACATTAAGCAGTTCTTC
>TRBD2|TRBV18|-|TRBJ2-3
CASSQRQTSGRAVDTQYF
TGTGCCAGCTCCCAGCGCCAGACTAGCGGGAGGGCCGTAGATACGCAGTATTTT
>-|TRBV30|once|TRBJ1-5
CAWGLGGGVGQPQHF
TGTGCCTGGGGCCTTGGGGGGGGAGTAGGTCAGCCCCAGCATTTT
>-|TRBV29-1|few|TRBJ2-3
CSAGSSSSTDTQYF
TGCAGCGCCGGTTCGAGCAGCAGCACAGATACGCAGTATTTT
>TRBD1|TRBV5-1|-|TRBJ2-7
CASSLGKGQGYEQYF
TGCGCCAGCAGCTTGGGGAAGGGACAGGGTTACGAGCAGTACTTC
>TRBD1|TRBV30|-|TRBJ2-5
CAWDDRGEETQYF
TGTGCCTGGGATGACAGGGGAGAAGAGACCCAGTACTTC
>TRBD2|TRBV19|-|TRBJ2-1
CASSIEREIKFF
TGTGCCAGTAGTATAGAGCGGGAGATCAAGTTCTTC
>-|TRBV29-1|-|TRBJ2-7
CSVGWDEQYF
TGCAGCGTTGGCTGGGACGAGCAGTACTTC
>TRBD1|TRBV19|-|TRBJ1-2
CASSNRGDYGYTF
TGTGCCAGTAGTAACAGGGGGGACTATGGCTACACCTTC
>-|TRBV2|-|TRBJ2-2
CASSEAESGELFF
TGTGCCAGCAGCGAAGCGGAGTCCGGGGAGCTGTTTTTT
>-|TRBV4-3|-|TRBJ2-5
CASSQDQGRQTQYF
TGCGCCAGCAGCCAAGATCAAGGCAGGCAGACCCAGTACTTC
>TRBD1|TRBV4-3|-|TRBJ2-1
CASSQQDRGDYNEQFF
TGCGCCAGCAGCCAACAGGACAGGGGTGACTACAATGAGCAGTTCTTC
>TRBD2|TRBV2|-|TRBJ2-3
CARSAKGLASSTDTQYF
TGTGCCAGAAGTGCGAAGGGACTAGCGTCTAGTACAGATACGCAGTATTTT
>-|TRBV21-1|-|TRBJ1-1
CASSKALHEVMPNTEAFF
TGTGCCAGCAGCAAAGCGCTACATGAGGTAATGCCGAACACTGAAGCTTTCTTT
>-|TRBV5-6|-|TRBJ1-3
CASSLGTGSSGNTIYF
TGTGCCAGCAGCTTGGGAACAGGCAGCTCTGGAAACACCATATATTTT
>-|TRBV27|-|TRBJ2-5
CASSAFGRRETQYF
TGTGCCAGCAGTGCCTTTGGACGCCGGGAGACCCAGTACTTC
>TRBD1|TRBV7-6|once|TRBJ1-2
CASSEQGTYGYTF
TGTGCCAGCAGTGAACAGGGGACCTATGGCTACACCTTC
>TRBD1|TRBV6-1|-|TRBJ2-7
CASSARDRGAYEQYF
TGTGCCAGCAGTGCCCGGGACAGGGGGGCCTACGAGCAGTACTTC
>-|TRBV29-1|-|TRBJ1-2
CSVERKGGNYGYTF
TGCAGCGTTGAACGAAAAGGCGGTAACTATGGCTACACCTTC
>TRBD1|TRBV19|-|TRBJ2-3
CASNNGQGTQYF
TGTGCCAGTAATAACGGACAGGGGACGCAGTATTTT
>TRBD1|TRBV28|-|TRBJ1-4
CASSSTTGGHEKLFF
TGTGCCAGCAGTTCGACCACAGGGGGCCATGAAAAACTGTTTTTT
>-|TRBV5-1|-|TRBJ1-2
CASSLVGVDYGYTF
TGCGCCAGCAGCTTGGTGGGGGTTGACTATGGCTACACCTTC
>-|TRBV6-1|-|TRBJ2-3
CASSVGGGDGYTQYF
TGTGCCAGCAGTGTAGGGGGGGGCGATGGGTATACGCAGTATTTT
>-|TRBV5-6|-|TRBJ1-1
CASSPDRPPNTEAFF
TGTGCCAGCAGCCCCGACAGGCCTCCGAACACTGAAGCTTTCTTT
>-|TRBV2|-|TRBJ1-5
CASSELRGNQPQHF
TGTGCCAGCAGTGAATTGCGAGGGAATCAGCCCCAGCATTTT
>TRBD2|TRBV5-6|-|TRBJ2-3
CASRRRWLAGGSSTDTQYF
TGTGCCAGCAGAAGGAGGTGGCTAGCGGGAGGGTCTAGCACAGATACGCAGTATTTT
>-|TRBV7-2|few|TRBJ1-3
CASSPEGRTSGNTIYF
TGTGCCAGCAGCCCGGAGGGGAGGACATCTGGAAACACCATATATTTT
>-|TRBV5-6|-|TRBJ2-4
CASSLAGEIKNIQYF
TGTGCCAGCAGCTTGGCGGGAGAGATCAAAAACATTCAGTACTTC
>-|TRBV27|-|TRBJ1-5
CASSSRGPPQPQHF
TGTGCCAGCAGTTCGCGGGGTCCTCCTCAGCCCCAGCATTTT
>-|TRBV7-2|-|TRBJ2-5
CASSSLGLGGETQYF
TGTGCCAGCAGCTCCCTCGGTTTGGGTGGGGAGACCCAGTACTTC
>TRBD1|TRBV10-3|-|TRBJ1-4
CAIKPGQGNEKLFF
TGTGCCATCAAACCGGGACAGGGAAATGAAAAACTGTTTTTT
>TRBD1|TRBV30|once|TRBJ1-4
CAWSRGTGENEKLFF
TGTGCCTGGAGTCGCGGGACAGGAGAAAATGAAAAACTGTTTTTT
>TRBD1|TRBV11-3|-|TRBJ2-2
CASSTDRGMAGELFF
TGTGCCAGCAGCACGGACAGGGGTATGGCCGGGGAGCTGTTTTTT
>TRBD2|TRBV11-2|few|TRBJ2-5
CASSRTSGRRGETQYF
TGTGCCAGCAGCCGGACTAGCGGGAGGAGGGGAGAGACCCAGTACTTC
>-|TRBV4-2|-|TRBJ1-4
CASSHRETNEKLFF
TGTGCCAGCAGCCACAGGGAAACTAATGAAAAACTGTTTTTT
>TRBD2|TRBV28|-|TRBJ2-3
CASSTGLAGTDTQYF
TGTGCCAGCAGTACGGGACTAGCGGGGACAGATACGCAGTATTTT
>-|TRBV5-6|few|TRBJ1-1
CASSLERNTEAFF
TGTGCCAGCAGCTTGGAGAGGAACACTGAAGCTTTCTTT
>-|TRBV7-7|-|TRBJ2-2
CASSFLPLNTGELFF
TGTGCTAGCAGCTTCTTGCCCTTGAACACCGGGGAGCTGTTTTTT
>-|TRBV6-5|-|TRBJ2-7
CASSGALGGYEQYF
TGTGCCAGCAGCGGGGCCCTAGGTGGGTACGAGCAGTACTTC
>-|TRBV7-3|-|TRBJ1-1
CASSPGTLNTEAFF
TGTGCCAGCAGCCCCGGGACGCTCAACACTGAAGCTTTCTTT